This paragraph reports one TCR beta chain. Its antigen is currently not known. No base qualities exist here, and no much larger clone lies one base off it. The data originate from a study of OX40 agonist ivuxolimab in advanced cancers. For context, the study as a whole: Ivuxolimab, which targeted the costimulatory receptor OX40 (CD134), was an agonistic, fully human IgG2 monoclonal antibody. Intravenous ivuxolimab was administered to patients every 2 weeks at six dose levels: 0.01, 0.1, 0.3, 1.5, 3 and 10 mg/kg. The point of sequencing TCRbeta in the periphery was to test whether ivuxolimab changed TCR sequence diversity and drove clonal T-cell expansion. Patients were allowed to have had prior anti-PD-1, anti-PD-L1 or anti-CTLA-4 therapy, and about 40% of the dose-escalation patients had been treated with checkpoint inhibitors. Three dose-escalation patients achieved partial responses, one with hepatocellular carcinoma and two with cutaneous melanoma. Of the 50 to 55 dose-escalation patients, hepatocellular carcinoma was present in roughly 19, melanoma in some 15, renal cell carcinoma in 9 and head and neck cancer in 9. In the dose-escalation cohort, around four fifths of patients were male, and the mean age was approximately 60 years with a range of 23 to 79. The monotherapy dose-escalation portion (N of about 50 patients) of the phase I ivuxolimab trial is reported in the paper. Study-wide findings and limitations: At doses from 0.1 to 3.0 mg/kg, clonal expansion was seen in both CD4+ and CD8+ blood T cells between baseline and week 6. Antigen specificity was not determined for the clonally expanded peripheral T cells. On average, CD8+ T cells showed more expanded clones than CD4+ T cells after ivuxolimab. Partial responders in the 0.1-3.0 mg/kg groups had among the lowest normalized peripheral clonal expansion, especially among CD8+ T cells. Low levels of normalized T-cell clonal expansion were also seen in some nonresponding patients.

The germline V gene (reference sequence) gives CDR1 as GTSNPN and CDR2 as SVGIG. The CDR3, cysteine through phenylalanine, is 14 amino acids long. The retained sequence is limited to the CDR3, 42 bases, with the frame set at the first base. At the junction V is shortened by 0 bases and J by 9 bases, with 12 bases in between. For sequencing of the TCRbeta CDR3 region, genomic DNA was extracted from the sorted cells. The immunoSEQ Assay was used for sequencing of TCRbeta CDR3 regions. The immuneACCESS repertoire file appears here via TCRdb, limited to in-frame rearrangements. These files lack a portion of the clones; in checked studies, under half of the deficit traces to unresolved V genes, and the cause of the others is not known. For this sample there are just over 90,000 clones; around 94% appear just once. Over 2.5% of the sample is held by the ten biggest clonotypes. Patients with autoimmune disease history or receiving systemic immunosuppression were excluded from the trial. In every dose cohort, peripheral blood was drawn for TCR sequencing at baseline, cycle 4 day 1, and cycle 7 day 1. The samples were taken from a phase I, first-in-human, multicenter, open-label dose-escalation trial of ivuxolimab. Adults with locally advanced or metastatic melanoma, renal cell, hepatocellular, or head and neck squamous cell carcinoma were enrolled in the trial. Before TCR sequencing, CD4+ T cells and CD8+ T cells from peripheral blood were sorted into separate populations.

This chain is built from TRBV30 and TRBJ1-6, with the D gene not clear enough to name. Sequencing used CD4+ or CD8+ T cells sorted from blood, obtained in a trial of the OX40 agonist ivuxolimab. The receptor was isolated from an adult with an advanced solid tumor such as melanoma, head and neck, liver or kidney cancer. The CDR3 corresponds to CAWSVGPKGSPLHF. The DNA sequence is as follows: TGTGCCTGGAGTGTAGGGCCAAAAGGTTCACCCCTCCACTTT.